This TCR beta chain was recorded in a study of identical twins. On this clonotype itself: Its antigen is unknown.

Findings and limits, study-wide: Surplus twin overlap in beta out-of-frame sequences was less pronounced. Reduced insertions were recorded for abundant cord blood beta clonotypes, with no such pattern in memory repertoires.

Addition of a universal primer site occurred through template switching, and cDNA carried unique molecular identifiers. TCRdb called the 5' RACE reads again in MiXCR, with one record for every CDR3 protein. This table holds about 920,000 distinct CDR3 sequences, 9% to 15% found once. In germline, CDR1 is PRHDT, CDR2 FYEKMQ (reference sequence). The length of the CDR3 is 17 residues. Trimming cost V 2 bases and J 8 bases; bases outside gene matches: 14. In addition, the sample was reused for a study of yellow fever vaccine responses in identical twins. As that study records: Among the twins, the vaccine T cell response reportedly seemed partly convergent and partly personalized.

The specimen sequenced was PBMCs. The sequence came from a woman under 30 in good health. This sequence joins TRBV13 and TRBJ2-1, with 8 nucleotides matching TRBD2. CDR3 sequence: CASSLPSRGGYGHEQFF. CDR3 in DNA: TGTGCCAGCAGCTTACCGTCCCGGGGGGGCTACGGCCATGAGCAGTTCTTC.